These T cell receptor beta chains were read from a single sample in a study of CD8 T cells in Susac syndrome. MiXCR, run by TCRdb on the immunoSEQ multiplex PCR reads, gives a single entry per CDR3 protein. This table holds roughly 200,000 distinct CDR3 sequences, 85% to 95% found once. Sequencing was carried out using CD4+ T cells from PBMCs. The receptors derive from a human donor with Susac syndrome. Both conserved end residues are part of each CDR3. Each record gives: J gene, clone size, V gene, D gene, CDR3 protein, CDR3 DNA. D genes are given only for firm matches. Clone size appears in some rows only: once, few, many, or a class for an expanded clone.

J: TRBJ2-3
size: NA
V: TRBV11-2
D: NA
CDR3: CASSRGAGTDTQYF
DNA: TGTGCCAGCAGTCGGGGGGCCGGCACAGATACGCAGTATTTT

J: TRBJ2-7
size: NA
V: TRBV5-1
D: TRBD1
CDR3: CASSLGQGEDEQYF
DNA: TGCGCCAGCAGCTTGGGACAGGGGGAGGACGAGCAGTACTTC

J: TRBJ2-7
size: NA
V: TRBV28
D: NA
CDR3: CASTAGSYEQYF
DNA: TGTGCCAGCACCGCAGGGTCCTACGAGCAGTACTTC

J: TRBJ2-7
size: NA
V: TRBV7-2
D: TRBD1
CDR3: CASSQTGDEHCF
DNA: TGTGCCAGCAGCCAAACAGGGGACGAGCATTGCTTC

J: TRBJ1-3
size: NA
V: TRBV10-3
D: TRBD1
CDR3: CAISRDRLNTIYF
DNA: TGTGCCATCAGCCGGGACAGGTTAAACACCATATATTTT

J: TRBJ1-6
size: NA
V: TRBV20-1
D: NA
CDR3: CSAHRGFNSPLHF
DNA: TGCAGTGCCCACCGGGGTTTTAATTCACCCCTCCACTTT

J: TRBJ1-1
size: few
V: TRBV6-6
D: NA
CDR3: CASSSIQGNTEAFF
DNA: TGTGCCAGCAGTTCGATACAGGGGAACACTGAAGCTTTCTTT

J: TRBJ2-1
size: NA
V: TRBV20-1
D: TRBD1
CDR3: CSALTGGRGPQKFF
DNA: TGCAGTGCGTTGACAGGGGGCAGGGGGCCGCAGAAGTTCTTC

J: TRBJ2-3
size: few
V: TRBV9
D: TRBD2
CDR3: CASSVEKWAGVGTDTQYF
DNA: TGTGCCAGCAGCGTAGAGAAGTGGGCGGGAGTGGGCACAGATACGCAGTATTTT

J: TRBJ2-2
size: NA
V: TRBV15
D: TRBD2
CDR3: CATSRGTGGITGELFF
DNA: TGTGCCACCAGCAGAGGGACGGGGGGGATCACCGGGGAGCTGTTTTTT

J: TRBJ2-1
size: NA
V: TRBV24-1
D: TRBD2
CDR3: CATRSGPRGDNEQFF
DNA: TGTGCCACCCGTAGTGGACCGCGGGGGGACAATGAGCAGTTCTTC

J: TRBJ2-3
size: NA
V: TRBV12-3/TRBV12-4
D: TRBD2
CDR3: CASSSEGPFAGGFPDTQYF
DNA: TGTGCCAGCAGCAGCGAAGGTCCGTTTGCGGGAGGGTTCCCAGATACGCAGTATTTT

J: TRBJ1-4
size: NA
V: TRBV28
D: NA
CDR3: CASSPVFAEKLFF
DNA: TGTGCCAGCAGCCCGGTTTTCGCGGAAAAACTGTTTTTT

J: TRBJ2-1
size: NA
V: TRBV12-3/TRBV12-4
D: TRBD2
CDR3: CASSFGLDNEQFF
DNA: TGTGCCAGCAGTTTCGGACTAGACAATGAGCAGTTCTTC

J: TRBJ2-5
size: NA
V: TRBV6-5
D: NA
CDR3: CASSTRFQETQYF
DNA: TGTGCCAGCAGTACTAGGTTTCAAGAGACCCAGTACTTC

J: TRBJ1-1
size: NA
V: TRBV18
D: NA
CDR3: CASSPRGTGAFF
DNA: TGTGCCAGCTCACCACGGGGTACTGGAGCTTTCTTT

J: TRBJ1-5
size: NA
V: TRBV6-1
D: NA
CDR3: CASSEAGSFNQPQHF
DNA: TGTGCCAGCAGTGAAGCGGGCAGCTTTAATCAGCCCCAGCATTTT

J: TRBJ1-1
size: NA
V: TRBV4-3
D: NA
CDR3: CASSPFRVSEAFF
DNA: TGCGCCAGCAGCCCCTTCAGGGTTAGTGAAGCTTTCTTT

J: TRBJ2-7
size: NA
V: TRBV29-1
D: NA
CDR3: CSVERGGYEQYF
DNA: TGCAGCGTTGAAAGGGGTGGCTACGAGCAGTACTTC

J: TRBJ2-7
size: once
V: TRBV10-3
D: TRBD2
CDR3: CAISEGLAGVYEQYF
DNA: TGTGCCATCAGTGAGGGACTAGCGGGCGTCTACGAGCAGTACTTC

J: TRBJ2-3
size: NA
V: TRBV20-1
D: NA
CDR3: CSANGIRTDTQYF
DNA: TGCAGTGCTAACGGGATCCGCACAGATACGCAGTATTTT

J: TRBJ1-4
size: NA
V: TRBV25-1
D: NA
CDR3: CASSEGRWGTNEKLFF
DNA: TGTGCCAGCAGTGAAGGACGCTGGGGCACTAATGAAAAACTGTTTTTT

J: TRBJ2-3
size: NA
V: TRBV2
D: NA
CDR3: CAMGGGRTDTQYF
DNA: TGTGCGATGGGAGGGGGGCGCACAGATACGCAGTATTTT

J: TRBJ1-1
size: NA
V: TRBV6-2/TRBV6-3
D: NA
CDR3: CASSYSRRDPDEAFF
DNA: TGTGCCAGCAGTTACTCAAGGAGGGATCCGGATGAAGCTTTCTTT

J: TRBJ1-2
size: NA
V: TRBV12-3/TRBV12-4
D: NA
CDR3: CASSPFTKLTYGYTF
DNA: TGTGCCAGCAGTCCCTTCACGAAATTGACCTATGGCTACACCTTC

J: TRBJ2-7
size: NA
V: TRBV14
D: TRBD1
CDR3: CASSPLVWDRSYEQYF
DNA: TGTGCCAGCAGTCCCCTGGTATGGGACAGATCCTACGAGCAGTACTTC

J: TRBJ2-5
size: NA
V: TRBV18
D: NA
CDR3: CASSLRATEETQYF
DNA: TGTGCCAGCTCCCTCCGGGCGACAGAAGAGACCCAGTACTTC

J: TRBJ1-1
size: NA
V: TRBV14
D: TRBD1
CDR3: CASSRAGGRTEAFF
DNA: TGTGCCAGCAGCCGGGCAGGGGGCCGCACTGAAGCTTTCTTT

J: TRBJ1-2
size: NA
V: TRBV4-3
D: NA
CDR3: CASSQRPETYYGYTF
DNA: TGCGCCAGCAGCCAAAGACCAGAAACCTACTATGGCTACACCTTC

J: TRBJ2-7
size: NA
V: TRBV19
D: NA
CDR3: CASSIDSPAEQYF
DNA: TGTGCCAGTAGTATAGATAGTCCAGCCGAGCAGTACTTC

J: TRBJ2-3
size: NA
V: TRBV20-1
D: NA
CDR3: CSASQETSTDTQYF
DNA: TGCAGTGCTAGCCAAGAAACTAGCACAGATACGCAGTATTTT

J: TRBJ2-3
size: NA
V: TRBV12-3/TRBV12-4
D: TRBD1
CDR3: CASTFRDRGTDTQYF
DNA: TGTGCCAGCACCTTCCGGGACAGGGGAACAGATACGCAGTATTTT

J: TRBJ2-2
size: NA
V: TRBV9
D: TRBD2
CDR3: CASSVSSGVNTGELFF
DNA: TGTGCCAGCAGCGTTTCTAGCGGGGTGAACACCGGGGAGCTGTTTTTT

J: TRBJ1-1
size: NA
V: TRBV9
D: NA
CDR3: CASSVVQVGTEAFF
DNA: TGTGCCAGCAGCGTAGTACAGGTGGGGACTGAAGCTTTCTTT

J: TRBJ1-5
size: NA
V: TRBV4-3
D: NA
CDR3: CASSQVQGSLGAQHF
DNA: TGCGCCAGCAGCCAAGTTCAGGGCAGCTTGGGGGCCCAGCATTTT

J: TRBJ2-2
size: NA
V: TRBV5-1
D: NA
CDR3: CASSLVSGAANTGELFF
DNA: TGCGCCAGCAGCTTGGTATCGGGGGCCGCGAACACCGGGGAGCTGTTTTTT

J: TRBJ1-2
size: NA
V: TRBV7-2
D: TRBD1
CDR3: CASRPGQGYGYTF
DNA: TGTGCCAGCAGACCAGGACAGGGCTATGGCTACACCTTC

J: TRBJ1-2
size: once
V: TRBV9
D: TRBD1
CDR3: CASSLTGTGSSYTF
DNA: TGTGCCAGCAGCCTAACCGGGACAGGTTCAAGCTACACCTTC

J: TRBJ2-1
size: NA
V: TRBV29-1
D: TRBD2
CDR3: CSVRDSGGGSYNEQFF
DNA: TGCAGCGTTCGGGATAGCGGGGGCGGGTCCTACAATGAGCAGTTCTTC

J: TRBJ1-2
size: NA
V: TRBV30
D: TRBD1
CDR3: CAWIRQGSGYTF
DNA: TGTGCCTGGATCCGACAGGGGAGCGGCTACACCTTC

J: TRBJ2-1
size: NA
V: TRBV28
D: TRBD2
CDR3: CASSPYRTSGRGSYNEQFF
DNA: TGTGCCAGCAGTCCATACCGGACTAGCGGGAGAGGGTCCTACAATGAGCAGTTCTTC

J: TRBJ1-5
size: NA
V: TRBV20-1
D: TRBD1
CDR3: CSARNRGISNQPQHF
DNA: TGCAGTGCTAGAAACAGGGGTATTAGCAATCAGCCCCAGCATTTT

J: TRBJ1-1
size: NA
V: TRBV12-3/TRBV12-4
D: NA
CDR3: CASSLTGAAFF
DNA: TGTGCCAGCAGTTTAACGGGGGCAGCTTTCTTT

J: TRBJ2-2
size: NA
V: TRBV12-3/TRBV12-4
D: TRBD1
CDR3: CASRGTGPITTGELFF
DNA: TGTGCCAGCAGGGGGACAGGACCAATCACCACCGGGGAGCTGTTTTTT

J: TRBJ1-1
size: NA
V: TRBV12-3/TRBV12-4
D: NA
CDR3: CASSSRRMVGNLEAFF
DNA: TGTGCCAGCAGTTCACGGAGGATGGTGGGGAATTTGGAAGCTTTCTTT

J: TRBJ2-7
size: NA
V: TRBV7-8
D: TRBD1
CDR3: CASSEMDRSLSYEQYF
DNA: TGTGCCAGCAGCGAAATGGACAGGTCCCTCTCCTACGAGCAGTACTTC

J: TRBJ1-2
size: NA
V: TRBV5-6
D: TRBD1
CDR3: CASSLSWTGDYGYTF
DNA: TGTGCCAGCAGCTTGTCGTGGACAGGGGACTATGGCTACACCTTC

J: TRBJ1-1
size: NA
V: TRBV30
D: TRBD1
CDR3: CAWTDRGLFWTEAFF
DNA: TGTGCCTGGACGGACAGGGGTCTATTTTGGACTGAAGCTTTCTTT

J: TRBJ1-2
size: NA
V: TRBV6-6
D: NA
CDR3: CASSSIRRGFYGYTF
DNA: TGTGCCAGCAGTTCCATACGCCGGGGGTTTTATGGCTACACCTTC

J: TRBJ2-5
size: NA
V: TRBV3-1
D: NA
CDR3: CASSQDLRLETQYF
DNA: TGTGCCAGCAGCCAAGACCTACGGTTGGAGACCCAGTACTTC

J: TRBJ1-5
size: NA
V: TRBV28
D: NA
CDR3: CASRWYRGYSNQPQHF
DNA: TGTGCCAGCAGGTGGTACAGAGGCTATAGCAATCAGCCCCAGCATTTT

J: TRBJ1-1
size: few
V: TRBV7-8
D: NA
CDR3: CASSYPTDAEAFF
DNA: TGTGCCAGCAGCTACCCGACAGACGCTGAAGCTTTCTTT

J: TRBJ2-2
size: NA
V: TRBV14
D: TRBD2
CDR3: CASSQFPLAAGELFF
DNA: TGTGCCAGCAGCCAATTCCCTCTAGCGGCCGGGGAGCTGTTTTTT

J: TRBJ2-6
size: once
V: TRBV19
D: TRBD2
CDR3: CASSFRLAGAYGANVLTF
DNA: TGTGCCAGTAGTTTCCGACTAGCGGGAGCATATGGGGCCAACGTCCTGACTTTC

J: TRBJ2-3
size: NA
V: TRBV11-2
D: TRBD1
CDR3: CASLPGQGFPVPDTQYF
DNA: TGTGCCAGCCTACCGGGACAGGGTTTTCCGGTTCCAGATACGCAGTATTTT

J: TRBJ1-1
size: NA
V: TRBV5-1
D: NA
CDR3: CASSLVLDATEAFF
DNA: TGCGCCAGCAGCTTGGTTTTGGACGCTACTGAAGCTTTCTTT

J: TRBJ2-2
size: NA
V: TRBV2
D: NA
CDR3: CASSARRAGMNTGELFF
DNA: TGTGCCAGCAGTGCCCGGAGGGCCGGGATGAACACCGGGGAGCTGTTTTTT

J: TRBJ2-3
size: NA
V: TRBV15
D: TRBD2
CDR3: CATSTGLAGVADTQYF
DNA: TGTGCCACCAGCACGGGGCTAGCGGGAGTGGCAGATACGCAGTATTTT

J: TRBJ2-1
size: NA
V: TRBV12-3/TRBV12-4
D: NA
CDR3: CASSLTLGTNEQFF
DNA: TGTGCCAGCAGTCTAACTCTTGGAACTAATGAGCAGTTCTTC